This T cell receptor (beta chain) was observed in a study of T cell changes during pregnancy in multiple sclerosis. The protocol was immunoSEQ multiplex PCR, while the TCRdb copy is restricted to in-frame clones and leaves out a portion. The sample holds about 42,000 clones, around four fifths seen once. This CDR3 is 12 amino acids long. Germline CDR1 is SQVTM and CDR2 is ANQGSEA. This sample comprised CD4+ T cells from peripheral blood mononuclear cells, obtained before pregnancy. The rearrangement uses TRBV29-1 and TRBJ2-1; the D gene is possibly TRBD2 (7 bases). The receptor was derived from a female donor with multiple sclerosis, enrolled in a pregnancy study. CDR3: CGSGRGGDEQFF. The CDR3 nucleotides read TGCGGTTCAGGGAGGGGGGGGGATGAGCAGTTCTTC.